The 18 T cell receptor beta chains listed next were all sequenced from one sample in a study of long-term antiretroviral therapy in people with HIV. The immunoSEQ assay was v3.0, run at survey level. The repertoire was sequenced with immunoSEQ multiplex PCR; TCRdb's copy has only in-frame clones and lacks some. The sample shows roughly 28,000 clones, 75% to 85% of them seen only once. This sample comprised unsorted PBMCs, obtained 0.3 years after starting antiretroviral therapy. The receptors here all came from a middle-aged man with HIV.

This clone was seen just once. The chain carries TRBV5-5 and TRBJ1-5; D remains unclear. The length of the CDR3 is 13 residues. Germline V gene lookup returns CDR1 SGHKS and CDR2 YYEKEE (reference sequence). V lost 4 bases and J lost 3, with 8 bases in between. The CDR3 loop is CASSEGPNQPQHF. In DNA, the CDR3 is TGTGCCAGCAGCGAAGGCCCCAATCAGCCCCAGCATTTT. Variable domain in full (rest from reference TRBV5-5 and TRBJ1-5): DAGVTQSPTHLIKTRGQQVTLRCSPISGHKSVSWYQQVLGQGPQFIFQYYEKEERGRGNFPDRFSARQFPNYSSELNVNALLLGDSALYLCASSEGPNQPQHFGDGTRLSIL.

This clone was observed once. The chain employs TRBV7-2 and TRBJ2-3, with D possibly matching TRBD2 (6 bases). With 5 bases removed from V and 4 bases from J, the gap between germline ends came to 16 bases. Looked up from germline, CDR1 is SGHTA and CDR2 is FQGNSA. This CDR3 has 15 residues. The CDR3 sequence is CASSPQGGLADTQYF. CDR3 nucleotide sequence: TGTGCCAGCAGCCCACAAGGAGGGTTGGCAGATACGCAGTATTTT. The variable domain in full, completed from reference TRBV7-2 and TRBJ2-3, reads GAGVSQSPSNKVTEKGKDVELRCDPISGHTALYWYRQSLGQGLEFLIYFQGNSAPDKSGLPSDRFSAERTGGSVSTLTIQRTQQEDSAVYLCASSPQGGLADTQYFGPGTRLTVL.

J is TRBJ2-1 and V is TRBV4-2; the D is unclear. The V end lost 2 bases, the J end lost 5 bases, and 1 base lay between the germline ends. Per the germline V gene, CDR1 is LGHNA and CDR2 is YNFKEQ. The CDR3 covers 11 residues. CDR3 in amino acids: CASSQNNEQFF. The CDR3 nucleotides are TGTGCCAGCAGCCAAAACAATGAGCAGTTCTTC.

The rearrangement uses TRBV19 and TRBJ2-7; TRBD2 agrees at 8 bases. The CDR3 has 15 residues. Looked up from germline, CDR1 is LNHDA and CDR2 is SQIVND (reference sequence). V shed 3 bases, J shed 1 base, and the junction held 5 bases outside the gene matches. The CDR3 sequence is CASSMMASGSYEQYF. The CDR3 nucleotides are TGTGCCAGTAGTATGATGGCTAGCGGGTCCTACGAGCAGTACTTC. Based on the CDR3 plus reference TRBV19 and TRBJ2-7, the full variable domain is DGGITQSPKYLFRKEGQNVTLSCEQNLNHDAMYWYRQDPGQGLRLIYYSQIVNDFQKGDIAEGYSVSREKKESFPLTVTSAQKNPTAFYLCASSMMASGSYEQYFGPGTRLTVT.

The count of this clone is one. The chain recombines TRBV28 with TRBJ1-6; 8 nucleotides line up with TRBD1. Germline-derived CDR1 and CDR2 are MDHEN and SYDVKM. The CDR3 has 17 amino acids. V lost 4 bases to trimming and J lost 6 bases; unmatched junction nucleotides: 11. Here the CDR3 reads CASSSRVGTGGNSPLHF. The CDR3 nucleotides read TGTGCCAGCAGTTCAAGGGTGGGTACAGGGGGTAATTCACCCCTCCACTTT.

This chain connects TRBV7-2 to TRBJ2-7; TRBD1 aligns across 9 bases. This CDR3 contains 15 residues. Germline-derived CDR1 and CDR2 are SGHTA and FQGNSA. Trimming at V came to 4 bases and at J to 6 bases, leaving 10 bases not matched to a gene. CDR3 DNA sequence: TGTGCCAGCAGCTGGACCGGGACAGGGAATGGCGAGCAGTACTTC. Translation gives CASSWTGTGNGEQYF.

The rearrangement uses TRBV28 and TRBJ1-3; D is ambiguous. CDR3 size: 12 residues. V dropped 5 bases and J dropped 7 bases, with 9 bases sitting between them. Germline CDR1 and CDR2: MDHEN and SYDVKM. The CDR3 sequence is CASSPSLNTIYF. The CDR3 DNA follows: TGTGCCAGCAGTCCATCCTTGAACACCATATATTTT.

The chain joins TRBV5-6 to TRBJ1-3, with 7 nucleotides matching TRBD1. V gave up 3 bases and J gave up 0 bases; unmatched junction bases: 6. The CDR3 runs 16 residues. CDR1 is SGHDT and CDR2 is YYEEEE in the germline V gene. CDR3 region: CASSSTPGGSGNTIYF. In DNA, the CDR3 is TGTGCCAGCAGCTCGACGCCAGGGGGCTCTGGAAACACCATATATTTT.

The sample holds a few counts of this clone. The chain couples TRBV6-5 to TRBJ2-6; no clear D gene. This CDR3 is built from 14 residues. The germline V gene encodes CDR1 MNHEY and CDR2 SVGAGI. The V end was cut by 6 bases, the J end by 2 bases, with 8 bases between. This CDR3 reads CASRYRTGANVLTF. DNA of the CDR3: TGTGCCAGCAGGTACAGAACTGGGGCCAACGTCCTGACTTTC.

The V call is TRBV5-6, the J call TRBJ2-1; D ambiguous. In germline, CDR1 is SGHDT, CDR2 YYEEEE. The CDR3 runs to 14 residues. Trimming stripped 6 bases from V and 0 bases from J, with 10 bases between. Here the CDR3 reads CASTPRSSYNEQFF. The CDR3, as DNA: TGTGCCAGCACACCCAGGAGCTCCTACAATGAGCAGTTCTTC.

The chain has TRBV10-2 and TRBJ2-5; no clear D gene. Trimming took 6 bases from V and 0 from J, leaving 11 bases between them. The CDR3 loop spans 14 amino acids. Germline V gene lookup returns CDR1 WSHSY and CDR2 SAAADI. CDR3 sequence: CASRDHTYQETQYF. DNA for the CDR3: TGCGCCAGCAGGGACCACACCTACCAAGAGACCCAGTACTTC.

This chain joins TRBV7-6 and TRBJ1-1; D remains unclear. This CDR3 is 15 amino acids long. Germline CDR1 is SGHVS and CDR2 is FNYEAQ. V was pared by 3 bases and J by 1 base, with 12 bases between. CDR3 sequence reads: CASSFSGPGNTEAFF. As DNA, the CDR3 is TGTGCCAGCAGCTTCTCAGGACCGGGGAACACTGAAGCTTTCTTT.

The CDR3 is CASSGTSGTNSRDTQYF. The DNA for the CDR3 is TGTGCCAGCAGCGGGACTAGCGGGACAAACTCTAGAGATACGCAGTATTTT. This chain joins TRBV9 and TRBJ2-3; 12 bases map to TRBD2. This CDR3 spans 17 amino acids. J was trimmed by 5 bases and V by 3 bases; bases with no gene match: 10. Germline CDR1 and CDR2: SGDLS and YYNGEE. Full variable domain (missing parts from reference TRBV9 and TRBJ2-3): DSGVTQTPKHLITATGQRVTLRCSPRSGDLSVYWYQQSLDQGLQFLIQYYNGEERAKGNILERFSAQQFPDLHSELNLSSLELGDSALYFCASSGTSGTNSRDTQYFGPGTRLTVL.

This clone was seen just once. The CDR3 is CASSLVPGEQYF. In nucleotides, the CDR3 is TGCGCCAGCAGCCTTGTCCCTGGCGAGCAGTACTTC. The genes are TRBV5-1 and TRBJ2-7; no reliable D call. CDR3 length: 12 residues. The germline gives CDR1 SGHRS, CDR2 YFSETQ. The germline V and J ends were trimmed by 4 bases and 6 bases, with 11 bases remaining between them.

The CDR3: CASSYGGQSYEQYF. Written as DNA, the CDR3 is TGTGCCAGCAGTTACGGGGGACAGTCCTACGAGCAGTACTTC. J is TRBJ2-7 and V is TRBV6-5, with 7 bases matching TRBD1. The CDR3 contains 14 residues. Per germline, CDR1 MNHEY and CDR2 SVGAGI. Trimming cost V 2 bases and J 1 base; bases outside gene matches: 2.

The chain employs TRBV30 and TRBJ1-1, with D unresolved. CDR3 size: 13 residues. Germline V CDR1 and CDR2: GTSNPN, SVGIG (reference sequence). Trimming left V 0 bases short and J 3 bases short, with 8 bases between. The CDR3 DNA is TGTGCCTGGAGTGTAGTACGGTACACTGAAGCTTTCTTT. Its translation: CAWSVVRYTEAFF.

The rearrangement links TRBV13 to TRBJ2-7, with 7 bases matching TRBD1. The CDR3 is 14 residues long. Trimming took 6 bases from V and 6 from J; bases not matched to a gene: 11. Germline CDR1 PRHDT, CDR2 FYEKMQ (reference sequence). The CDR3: CASSSLDRVSEQYF. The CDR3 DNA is TGTGCCAGCAGTTCTCTCGACAGGGTCTCCGAGCAGTACTTC. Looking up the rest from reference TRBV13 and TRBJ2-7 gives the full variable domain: AAGVIQSPRHLIKEKRETATLKCYPIPRHDTVYWYQQGPGQDPQFLISFYEKMQSDKGSIPDRFSAQQFSDYHSELNMSSLELGDSALYFCASSSLDRVSEQYFGPGTRLTVT.

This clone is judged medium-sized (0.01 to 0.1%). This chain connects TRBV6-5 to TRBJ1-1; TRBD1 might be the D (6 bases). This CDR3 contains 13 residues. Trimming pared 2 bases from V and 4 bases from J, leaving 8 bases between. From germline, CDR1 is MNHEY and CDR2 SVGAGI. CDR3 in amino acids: CASSYQGSTEAFF. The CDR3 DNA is TGTGCCAGCAGTTACCAGGGGAGCACTGAAGCTTTCTTT.